This paragraph covers one T cell receptor beta chain sequence. Its antigen is not identified. TCRdb called the 5' RACE reads again in MiXCR, with one record for every CDR3 protein. Of about 470,000 distinct CDR3 sequences listed, 20% to 25% were seen once; the top ten hold roughly 3%. Germline V lookup: CDR1 DFQATT, CDR2 SNEGSKA (reference sequence). The CDR3 is 13 residues long. Trimming took 5 bases from V and 2 from J; bases not matched to a gene: 5. This specimen belongs to a study of identical twins. Study-wide results and limits: Findings came from cross-sectional statistics, without long-term follow-up of donors. Among beta out-of-frame sequences, excess sharing between twins appeared weaker. Memory repertoires lacked the insertion deficit that abundant cord blood beta clonotypes showed.

Another study also made use of these data, one on T cells expressing NK-cell markers.

J is TRBJ2-7 and V is TRBV20-1; 8 nucleotides match TRBD1. The sequencing sample was made of CD4+ T cells sorted from blood. This TCR came from a woman in her late teens or twenties in good health. The CDR3 loop is CSAGDRRTYEQYF. CDR3 DNA: TGCAGTGCTGGGGACAGGAGAACCTACGAGCAGTACTTC.